The clone carrying this T cell receptor beta chain showed up many times. Attachment of unique molecular identifiers to individual cDNA molecules was performed. A single record per CDR3 protein comes from TCRdb applying MiXCR to the 5' RACE reads. Of about 19,000 distinct CDR3 sequences in the sample, around 4.2% are singletons; the top ten hold 7.2%. This CDR3 is built from 14 residues. V shed 2 bases and J shed 4 bases, with 11 bases lying between them. This sample was included in a study of early T cells in non-severe SARS-CoV-2 infection. The rearrangement links TRBV12-3 or TRBV12-4 to TRBJ1-2; D not resolved. What was sequenced was whole blood. The TCR was taken from an adult who was a healthcare worker with PCR-confirmed SARS-CoV-2 infection or an uninfected control (not recorded which). This CDR3 reads CASSLLGVGYGYTF. CDR3 in DNA: TGTGCCAGCAGTTTACTGGGAGTAGGCTATGGCTACACCTTC.